This is a list of T cell receptor beta chains from one sample in a study of OX40 agonist ivuxolimab in advanced cancers. Libraries were prepared by immunoSEQ multiplex PCR; TCRdb keeps only in-frame clonotypes and omits some of them. The sample records approximately 76,000 clones, 86% being singletons. This specimen was CD4+ or CD8+ T cells sorted from blood, taken in a trial of the OX40 agonist ivuxolimab. These receptors all stem from an adult with an advanced solid tumor such as melanoma, head and neck, liver or kidney cancer. Both conserved end residues are part of each CDR3. The D gene is left open where the match is weak. Clone size is not always given. Where it is, it says once, few, many or a class for expanded clones.

v_gene	len	d_gene	abundance	j_gene	CDR3nt	CDR3aa
TRBV9	14	TRBD2	NA	TRBJ2-1	TGTGCCAGCAGCGCTATAGCGGGGGCGAATGAGCAGTTCTTC	CASSAIAGANEQFF
TRBV6-4	14	NA	NA	TRBJ2-2	TGTGCCAGCAGTGAATGGGACCCCCCCGGGGAGCTGTTTTTT	CASSEWDPPGELFF
TRBV19	15	TRBD1	NA	TRBJ2-7	TGTGCCAGTAGTATTCAACAGGGGGTTCCCTACGAGCAGTACTTC	CASSIQQGVPYEQYF
TRBV19	15	TRBD1	NA	TRBJ1-5	TGTGCCAGTAGGACTCAGGGGGCGAGCAATCAGCCCCAGCATTTT	CASRTQGASNQPQHF
TRBV19	14	TRBD2	NA	TRBJ2-3	TGTGCCAGTAGTTTCCGGGGGGGCGAAAATACGCAGTATTTT	CASSFRGGENTQYF
TRBV7-2	12	NA	NA	TRBJ2-7	TGTGCCAGCAGCTGGACTACCTACGAGCAGTACTTC	CASSWTTYEQYF
TRBV7-2	18	TRBD2	NA	TRBJ2-5	TGTGCCAGCAGCTTAGTACTAGCGGGGCGCACGATACAAGAGACCCAGTACTTC	CASSLVLAGRTIQETQYF
TRBV11-2	12	NA	few	TRBJ2-3	TGTGCCAGCAGCCCCACCCAGGGTACGCAGTATTTT	CASSPTQGTQYF
TRBV4-3	17	TRBD2	once	TRBJ2-2	TGCGCCAGCAGCCAAGATGAGGTAGCGGGGGGGTCCGGGGAGCTGTTTTTT	CASSQDEVAGGSGELFF
TRBV6-1	14	TRBD1	NA	TRBJ1-1	TGTGCCAGCAGGGGGGGACAGGTTGATACTGAAGCTTTCTTT	CASRGGQVDTEAFF
TRBV30	13	NA	NA	TRBJ1-1	TGTGCCTGGAGTGTGACTCAAAACACTGAAGCTTTCTTT	CAWSVTQNTEAFF
TRBV11-2	15	NA	few	TRBJ1-2	TGTGCCAGCAGCCCCATCATAATTTCTAACTATGGCTACACCTTC	CASSPIIISNYGYTF
TRBV30	15	TRBD2	NA	TRBJ2-2	TGTGCCTGGAGTGTACGCCTAGCGGGTGTTGGGGAGCTGTTTTTT	CAWSVRLAGVGELFF
TRBV14	14	NA	few	TRBJ2-1	TGTGCCAGCAGCCAAACGTCCGGGCGGGCTGAGCAGTTCTTC	CASSQTSGRAEQFF
TRBV6-5	14	NA	NA	TRBJ2-7	TGTGCCAGCAGTTACTCGAGCGACCCCCCCGCGCAGTACTTC	CASSYSSDPPAQYF
TRBV19	15	NA	NA	TRBJ2-3	TGTGCCAGTAGCGACGTGGGGGGAGAAGGTGATACGCAGTATTTT	CASSDVGGEGDTQYF
TRBV5-8	17	TRBD1	NA	TRBJ2-1	TGTGCCAGCAGCTTGGAGAGGGCGGGACAGGGGGGTAGTGAGCAGTTCTTC	CASSLERAGQGGSEQFF
TRBV5-6	14	TRBD2	NA	TRBJ2-5	TGTGCCAGCAGCTTGGCGGGGGGGCAGGTGACCCAGTACTTC	CASSLAGGQVTQYF
TRBV28	18	TRBD1	NA	TRBJ1-1	TGTGCCAGCAGTTTCTTACAACCGGGACAGGGGATGAACACTGAAGCTTTCTTT	CASSFLQPGQGMNTEAFF
TRBV18	13	NA	NA	TRBJ2-7	TGTGCCAGCTCACCACCGGTGGCCGGCGAGCAGTACTTC	CASSPPVAGEQYF
TRBV25-1	18	TRBD2	NA	TRBJ2-5	TGTGCCAGCAGTGACCGCAGGGAGGGAGAGGGAAAAAAAGAGACCCAGTACTTC	CASSDRREGEGKKETQYF
TRBV5-6	16	TRBD2	NA	TRBJ2-1	TGTGCCAGCAGCTCAAAGGGACTAGCGGGGTACAATGAGCAGTTCTTC	CASSSKGLAGYNEQFF
TRBV25-1	16	NA	NA	TRBJ2-7	TGTGCCAGCAGTGAAAGGAGTAGCATCTATCCCTACGAGCAGTACTTC	CASSERSSIYPYEQYF
TRBV4-1	13	NA	NA	TRBJ1-2	TGCGCCAGCAGCCAAGATAGAGCGGATGGCTACACCTTC	CASSQDRADGYTF
TRBV5-4	16	TRBD2	NA	TRBJ2-1	TGTGCCAGCAGCAACGGACTAGGATCCCCAAATTTTGAGCAGTTCTTC	CASSNGLGSPNFEQFF
TRBV27	14	NA	NA	TRBJ1-1	TGTGCCAGCAGCCTCGGGACACTTAACACTGAAGCTTTCTTT	CASSLGTLNTEAFF
TRBV11-1	16	TRBD2	NA	TRBJ2-1	TGTGCCAGCAGCGGGGCCGGGACTAGCGGGAGTGGTGAGCAGTTCTTC	CASSGAGTSGSGEQFF
TRBV28	15	TRBD2	NA	TRBJ2-7	TGTGCCAGCAGTTTAAGCGGACTAGCGGGTTACGAGCAGTACTTC	CASSLSGLAGYEQYF